This T cell receptor (beta chain) is from a study of Ad26.COV2.S vaccination and SARS-CoV-2 variants. Germline V gene data show CDR1 as SQVTM and CDR2 as ANQGSEA. V lost 7 bases and J 5 bases, leaving 11 bases between the germline ends. The CDR3 covers 11 residues. Sequenced by immunoSEQ multiplex PCR; TCRdb stores in-frame clones only, minus some. The sample yields 300,000 to 400,000 clones, roughly 90% seen once. This sample's treatment: some 19 received Ad26.COV2.S at low or high dose, single or two shots; about 5 received placebo; per-sample allocation not given. Sampling happened 63 days after the first vaccine or placebo injection. An adult donor aged 18-55 years was enrolled in Boston. Notes on this clone: As yet, its antigen is unknown.

Findings and limits, study-wide: Placebo recipients trailed vaccine recipients in spike-specific TCR breadth. After vaccination, reports described spike-specific CD8+ and CD4+ T cell responses as showing substantial breadth.

The source is a person between 18 and 60 years old who received the Ad26.COV2.S COVID-19 vaccine or a placebo. Material: peripheral blood, obtained in a trial of Ad26.COV2.S vaccine versus placebo. The V and J genes are TRBV29-1 and TRBJ1-1, with D possibly being TRBD1 (6 bases). CDR3 amino acids: CSARGGTEAFF. The CDR3 nucleotides are TGCAGCGCGAGGGGGGGGACTGAAGCTTTCTTT. The whole variable domain, filled in from reference TRBV29-1 and TRBJ1-1, reads SAVISQKPSRDICQRGTSLTIQCQVDSQVTMMFWYRQQPGQSLTLIATANQGSEATYESGFVIDKFPISRPNLTFSTLTVSNMSPEDSSIYLCSARGGTEAFFGQGTRLTVV.